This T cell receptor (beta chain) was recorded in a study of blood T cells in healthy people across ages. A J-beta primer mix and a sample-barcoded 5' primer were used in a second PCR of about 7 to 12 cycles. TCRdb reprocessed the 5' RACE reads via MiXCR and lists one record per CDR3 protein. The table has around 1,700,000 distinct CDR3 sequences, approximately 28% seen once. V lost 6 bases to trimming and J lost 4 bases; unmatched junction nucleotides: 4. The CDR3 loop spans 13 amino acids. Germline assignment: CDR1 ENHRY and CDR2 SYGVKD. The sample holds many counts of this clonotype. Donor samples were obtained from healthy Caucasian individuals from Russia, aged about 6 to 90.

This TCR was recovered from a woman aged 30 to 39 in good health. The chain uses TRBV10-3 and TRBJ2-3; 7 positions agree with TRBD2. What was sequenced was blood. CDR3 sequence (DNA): TGTGCCATCAGGCGGGAGATCTCAGATACGCAGTATTTT. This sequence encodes CAIRREISDTQYF.